A selection of T cell receptor beta chains follows, all from one sample in a study of blood T cell repertoires in COVID-19. TCRdb's copy holds only in-frame clones and misses some; the assay was immunoSEQ multiplex PCR. The sample includes over 110,000 clones, approximately 84% of them seen just once. The sample comprised PBMCs or T cells enriched from blood (not recorded which). The receptors were gathered from a man aged 45-65 years in a cohort exposed to, infected with or recovered from COVID-19 (not recorded which). Both conserved end residues are part of each CDR3. Expanded clones are given a class, and other clones once, few, many or no size at all.

v_gene: TRBV21-1; abundance: NA; j_gene: TRBJ2-3; len: 13; CDR3aa: CASSRTSTDTQYF
v_gene: TRBV27; abundance: NA; j_gene: TRBJ2-2; len: 14; CDR3aa: CASSLSMAAGELFF
v_gene: TRBV2; abundance: NA; j_gene: TRBJ2-2; len: 13; CDR3aa: CASKERPTGELFF
v_gene: TRBV5-1; abundance: few; j_gene: TRBJ1-1; len: 15; CDR3aa: CASSLVADMNTEAFF
v_gene: TRBV27; abundance: NA; j_gene: TRBJ2-7; len: 15; CDR3aa: CASSFRTGVVYEQYF
v_gene: TRBV3-1/TRBV3-2; abundance: NA; j_gene: TRBJ2-7; len: 13; CDR3aa: CASSQGQVYEQYF
v_gene: TRBV6-5; abundance: NA; j_gene: TRBJ1-2; len: 13; CDR3aa: CASSTPGGGGYTF
v_gene: TRBV5-4; abundance: NA; j_gene: TRBJ2-7; len: 13; CDR3aa: CASSFGGGDEQYF
v_gene: TRBV5-4; abundance: NA; j_gene: TRBJ2-5; len: 16; CDR3aa: CASSSGLAGVVETQYF
v_gene: TRBV6-5; abundance: NA; j_gene: TRBJ2-7; len: 16; CDR3aa: CASSYDDGTGGTEQYF
v_gene: TRBV2; abundance: NA; j_gene: TRBJ1-3; len: 16; CDR3aa: CASSVRVLPPGNTIYF
v_gene: TRBV5-1; abundance: NA; j_gene: TRBJ1-1; len: 16; CDR3aa: CASSLAEGQGNTEAFF
v_gene: TRBV18; abundance: NA; j_gene: TRBJ2-1; len: 14; CDR3aa: CASSPLYPPDEQFF
v_gene: TRBV18; abundance: NA; j_gene: TRBJ2-5; len: 16; CDR3aa: CASSPTTGTLSETQYF
v_gene: TRBV18; abundance: NA; j_gene: TRBJ2-1; len: 15; CDR3aa: CASSPLVTLNNEQFF
v_gene: TRBV7-2; abundance: NA; j_gene: TRBJ2-6; len: 15; CDR3aa: CASSVDSSGANVLTF
v_gene: TRBV2; abundance: NA; j_gene: TRBJ1-1; len: 14; CDR3aa: CASSRDSMNTEAFF
v_gene: TRBV14; abundance: NA; j_gene: TRBJ1-2; len: 18; CDR3aa: CASSQEISGTPWTYGYTF
v_gene: TRBV6-5; abundance: NA; j_gene: TRBJ1-4; len: 13; CDR3aa: CASSKSPNEKLFF
v_gene: TRBV10-3; abundance: NA; j_gene: TRBJ1-1; len: 11; CDR3aa: CAISESREAFF
v_gene: TRBV4-3; abundance: NA; j_gene: TRBJ1-1; len: 19; CDR3aa: CASSQDPMTGGWMNTEAFF
v_gene: TRBV5-1; abundance: NA; j_gene: TRBJ2-7; len: 13; CDR3aa: CASSAGPNYEQYF
v_gene: TRBV24-1; abundance: NA; j_gene: TRBJ2-2; len: 15; CDR3aa: CATSDFSGNTGELFF
v_gene: TRBV24-1; abundance: NA; j_gene: TRBJ2-3; len: 13; CDR3aa: CATSAPPSLSQYF
v_gene: TRBV7-9; abundance: NA; j_gene: TRBJ1-2; len: 13; CDR3aa: CASSLAGGGGYTF
v_gene: TRBV11-2; abundance: NA; j_gene: TRBJ2-5; len: 13; CDR3aa: CASSLNVAETQYF
v_gene: TRBV7-2; abundance: NA; j_gene: TRBJ1-1; len: 16; CDR3aa: CASSLDPGRVNTEAFF
v_gene: TRBV19; abundance: NA; j_gene: TRBJ2-1; len: 15; CDR3aa: CASSIGTSSYNEQFF
v_gene: TRBV2; abundance: NA; j_gene: TRBJ2-2; len: 13; CDR3aa: CASRGQSAGELFF
v_gene: TRBV11-1; abundance: NA; j_gene: TRBJ2-2; len: 15; CDR3aa: CASSSRGRDTGELFF
v_gene: TRBV29-1; abundance: NA; j_gene: TRBJ2-6; len: 20; CDR3aa: CSVEDGGLAGYFSGANVLTF